The 14 T cell receptor beta chains below all came from one sample that was sequenced in a study of cytomegalovirus exposure and HLA in healthy donors. With 60 Vbeta and 13 Jbeta primers, the PCR was carried out. Generated by immunoSEQ multiplex PCR, the TCRdb table keeps only in-frame clones and is missing some. The table has roughly 150,000 clones, nearly 80% seen once. The specimen sequenced was PBMCs. Source of these receptors: a woman between 35 and 50 years old in good health and CMV-seronegative.

J is TRBJ1-1 and V is TRBV11-1; D is possibly TRBD1 (6 bases). CDR1 SGHAT and CDR2 FQDESV come from the germline V gene (reference sequence). The V end was cut by 2 bases, the J end by 5 bases, with 9 bases between. The CDR3 is made up of 13 amino acids. The CDR3 region is CASSLQDRTEAFF. The CDR3 region has the DNA TGTGCCAGCAGCTTACAGGACAGAACTGAAGCTTTCTTT.

This chain connects TRBV4-2 to TRBJ1-2; D call uncertain. This CDR3 has 16 amino acids. V lost 0 bases to trimming and J lost 2 bases, with 13 bases between them. Germline V lookup: CDR1 LGHNA, CDR2 YNFKEQ. DNA for the CDR3: TGTGCCAGCAGCCAAGAGGAGGCACCGCACAACTATGGCTACACCTTC. Its protein product is CASSQEEAPHNYGYTF.

This clone has just one count. The rearrangement links TRBV6-5 to TRBJ2-2; D remains unclear. This CDR3 spans 15 amino acids. The V end was cut by 2 bases, the J end by 6 bases, with 13 bases between. The germline V gene encodes CDR1 MNHEY and CDR2 SVGAGI. As DNA, the CDR3 is TGTGCCAGCAGTTACCGGGTTGAAAGGTCCGGGGAGCTGTTTTTT. It encodes CASSYRVERSGELFF.

The chain recombines TRBV5-4 with TRBJ2-3, with D possibly TRBD1 on 6 matching bases. CDR1 is SGHNT, CDR2 YYREEE, per germline (reference sequence). V was clipped by 4 bases and J by 8 bases, with 14 bases between them. The CDR3 is 13 residues long. This CDR3 is CASSTDSRVTQYF. The CDR3 bases are TGTGCCAGCAGCACGGACAGCCGGGTTACGCAGTATTTT.

This chain links TRBV7-3 with TRBJ1-5; maybe TRBD1 (5 bases). The germline V gene has CDR1 SGHTA and CDR2 FQGTGA. Trimming cost V 0 bases and J 7 bases, with 7 bases left between them. This CDR3 is built from 13 residues. The CDR3 DNA follows: TGTGCCAGCAGCTTAACGGGGGGGCAGCCCCAGCATTTT. The encoded protein is CASSLTGGQPQHF.

This chain links TRBV5-4 with TRBJ2-3, with 7 bases fitting TRBD2. V lost 5 bases to trimming and J lost 0 bases; unmatched junction nucleotides: 9. There are 16 residues in the CDR3. Germline V gene data show CDR1 as SGHNT and CDR2 as YYREEE (reference sequence). The CDR3 loop reads CASSLPGGDSTDTQYF. In DNA form, the CDR3 reads TGTGCCAGCAGTTTGCCGGGAGGAGATAGCACAGATACGCAGTATTTT.

This chain links TRBV4-1 with TRBJ2-1; the match to TRBD1 covers 11 bases. The germline V gene has CDR1 MGHRA and CDR2 YSYEKL. With 5 bases clipped from V and 6 bases from J, the junction kept 9 bases outside the gene matches. CDR3 length: 16 amino acids. The CDR3 nucleotides read TGCGCCAGCAGCAATACCGGGACAGGGGGTTTCAATGAGCAGTTCTTC. Translating gives CASSNTGTGGFNEQFF.

The gene calls are TRBV10-1 and TRBJ1-6, with D tentatively TRBD1 (5 bases). This CDR3 is 16 amino acids long. V was shortened by 3 bases and J by 1 base, with 10 bases between the two germline ends. Germline CDR1 and CDR2: WNHNN and SYGVQD (reference sequence). CDR3 in DNA: TGCGCCAGCAGTGACGGGGGAGGATCCTATAATTCACCCCTCCACTTT. Translated, it gives CASSDGGGSYNSPLHF.

This rearrangement joins TRBV30 to TRBJ2-7; a weak D match, TRBD2 (6 bases). CDR1 and CDR2 (germline): GTSNPN, SVGIG (reference sequence). V dropped 4 bases and J dropped 6 bases, with 16 bases sitting between them. The CDR3 totals 13 residues. The chain's CDR3 is CAWKQARGGEQYF. DNA for the CDR3: TGTGCCTGGAAGCAGGCTAGGGGAGGCGAGCAGTACTTC.

The rearrangement uses TRBV4-2 and TRBJ2-1, with a weak D call TRBD2 (5 bases). The CDR3 runs 17 residues. The V and J ends lost 0 bases and 7 bases respectively, with 19 bases between them. Germline CDR1 LGHNA, CDR2 YNFKEQ. The CDR3 region is CASSQDSFQEEWNEQFF. Here the CDR3 DNA reads TGTGCCAGCAGCCAAGATTCCTTTCAGGAGGAGTGGAATGAGCAGTTCTTC.

The V call is TRBV6-1, the J call TRBJ2-1; TRBD2 might be the D (6 bases). Deletions cut 2 bases from V and 4 bases from J, with 12 bases between. CDR1 is MNHNS, CDR2 SASEGT, per germline. The CDR3 contains 15 residues. The CDR3 DNA reads TGTGCCAGCAGTGAACGGGGGTTTTGGTACAATGAGCAGTTCTTC. Translated, it gives CASSERGFWYNEQFF.

Comments on this clone: One end of the junction is discordant with germline, which a read error may explain. The chain links TRBV7-3 to TRBJ2-6, with a tentative D call TRBD1 (6 bases). This CDR3 has 17 residues. From germline, CDR1 is SGHTA and CDR2 FQGTGA. The chain's CDR3 is CASSRTAQGTGANGLTF. For the CDR3, the DNA is TGTGCCAGCAGCCGCACGGCACAGGGAACTGGGGCCAACGGCCTGACTTTC.

This clone has a single count. This chain connects TRBV7-9 to TRBJ2-1; D is possibly TRBD2 (6 bases). CDR3 length: 13 amino acids. Germline CDR1 SEHNR, CDR2 FQNEAQ (reference sequence). The ends were cut back, 5 bases at V and 10 bases at J, with 15 bases in the middle. Written as DNA, the CDR3 is TGTGCCAGCAGCCTGAAGGTGGGGGGAGAGCAGTTCTTC. Translation: CASSLKVGGEQFF.

This clone appeared a few times. V gene TRBV6-4 combines with J gene TRBJ2-3; 12 positions agree with TRBD2. The germline V gene encodes CDR1 MRHNA and CDR2 SNTAGT. There are 15 residues in the CDR3. The junction had 2 bases not matched to a gene; V was cut back by 5 bases and J by 2 bases. The CDR3 spells CASSSSGGATDTQYF. The DNA of the CDR3 is TGTGCCAGCAGTTCTAGCGGGGGGGCCACAGATACGCAGTATTTT.